The following is a T cell receptor beta chain sequence with its context. CDR3 length: 14 amino acids. Per the germline V gene, CDR1 is SGHRS and CDR2 is YFSETQ. Trimming cost V 0 bases and J 3 bases, with 8 bases left between them. The data were obtained in a study of blood T cell repertoires in COVID-19. Overall study context: Samples taken during acute and convalescent COVID-19 were collected in the United States, Italy and Spain. Sample material is recorded as cDNA or gDNA derived from T cells, B-cell-depleted T cells, or PBMCs.

Authors' processing steps: Amplification with reference gene primers provided the estimates of nucleated cell counts. Using immunoSEQ multiplex PCR, the repertoire was profiled, and TCRdb retains in-frame clones only, with some absent. That table is the source of V, J and clone size, and D and trimming were worked out from the DNA. The sample has about 200,000 clones, roughly 85% seen once. This sequence originates from a human donor with active or convalescent COVID-19. The donor label of this sample is uncertain. The chain links TRBV5-1 to TRBJ2-3; D is uncertain. The material sequenced was peripheral blood. The CDR3 bases are TGCGCCAGCAGCTTGGATGCCTATACAGATACGCAGTATTTT. This encodes CASSLDAYTDTQYF. Based on the CDR3 plus reference TRBV5-1 and TRBJ2-3, the full variable domain is KAGVTQTPRYLIKTRGQQVTLSCSPISGHRSVSWYQQTPGQGLQFLFEYFSETQRNKGNFPGRFSGRQFSNSRSEMNVSTLELGDSALYLCASSLDAYTDTQYFGPGTRLTVL.